A selection of T cell receptor beta chains follows, all from one sample in a study of shared clonotypes between healthy human individuals. Repertoires were generated with immunoSEQ multiplex PCR, while TCRdb's copy carries only in-frame clones and drops some. The sample yields 1.5 million to 2.5 million clones, approximately 94% seen once. Material for sequencing was naive CD8+ T cells sorted from blood. The source is a man younger than 35 in good health. Each CDR3 is given with its conserved first and last residue. The D gene is left open where the match is weak. Part of the rows lack a size; the others show once, few, many or a class for expanded clones.

clone_size: .
d_call: .
v_call: TRBV19
j_call: TRBJ1-2
cdr3_nt: TGTGCTGCTTCTCACGGCTATGGCTACACCTTC
cdr3_aa: CAASHGYGYTF

clone_size: .
d_call: TRBD2
v_call: TRBV13
j_call: TRBJ2-1
cdr3_nt: TGTGCCAGCAGCCCGGGGGGGAATGAGCAGTTCTTC
cdr3_aa: CASSPGGNEQFF

clone_size: few
d_call: .
v_call: TRBV10-1
j_call: TRBJ2-7
cdr3_nt: TGCGCCAGCAGTGAGTCCAACCCCCCTTACGAGCAGTACTTC
cdr3_aa: CASSESNPPYEQYF

clone_size: .
d_call: .
v_call: TRBV28
j_call: TRBJ1-5
cdr3_nt: TGTGCCAGCAGCCTTTTCAATCAGCCCCAGCATTTT
cdr3_aa: CASSLFNQPQHF

clone_size: .
d_call: .
v_call: TRBV30
j_call: TRBJ1-5
cdr3_nt: TGTGCCTGGAGTGAGACAGACAATCAGCCCCAGCATTTT
cdr3_aa: CAWSETDNQPQHF

clone_size: .
d_call: .
v_call: TRBV7-5
j_call: TRBJ1-1
cdr3_nt: TGTGCCAGAAGCTTGTTTGACTACCAGAACACTGAAGCTTTCTTT
cdr3_aa: CARSLFDYQNTEAFF

clone_size: .
d_call: .
v_call: TRBV13
j_call: TRBJ1-2
cdr3_nt: TGTGCCAGCGTAGATAGGAGCTATGGCTACACCTTC
cdr3_aa: CASVDRSYGYTF

clone_size: .
d_call: .
v_call: TRBV4-1
j_call: TRBJ2-2
cdr3_nt: TGCGCCAGCAGCCAAGATCTTAAGGGAATAATAAACACCGGGGAGCTGTTTTTT
cdr3_aa: CASSQDLKGIINTGELFF

clone_size: once
d_call: .
v_call: TRBV6-5
j_call: TRBJ2-5
cdr3_nt: TGTGCCAGCAGCCGGATGGGGGACCAGTACTTC
cdr3_aa: CASSRMGDQYF

clone_size: .
d_call: TRBD2
v_call: TRBV7-8
j_call: TRBJ2-3
cdr3_nt: TGTGCCAGCAGCTTAGCGGGAGGGGCTAGCGGGAAAAAAACGGATACGCAGTATTTT
cdr3_aa: CASSLAGGASGKKTDTQYF

clone_size: .
d_call: TRBD1
v_call: TRBV7-3
j_call: TRBJ1-6
cdr3_nt: TGTGCCAGCAGCCCAACAGGGGGCGCGGATTCACCCCTCCACTTT
cdr3_aa: CASSPTGGADSPLHF

clone_size: .
d_call: .
v_call: TRBV7-9
j_call: TRBJ2-5
cdr3_nt: TGTGCCAGCAGCTTGGGTCAAGAGACCCAGTACTTC
cdr3_aa: CASSLGQETQYF

clone_size: .
d_call: TRBD1
v_call: TRBV27
j_call: TRBJ2-7
cdr3_nt: TGTGCCAGCAGCCCACGTACAGGGGGCCACGAGCAGTACTTC
cdr3_aa: CASSPRTGGHEQYF

clone_size: .
d_call: .
v_call: TRBV30
j_call: TRBJ2-2
cdr3_nt: TGTGCCTGGGGGAGGAGCTACGGCGGGGAGCTGTTTTTT
cdr3_aa: CAWGRSYGGELFF

clone_size: .
d_call: TRBD2
v_call: TRBV9
j_call: TRBJ2-3
cdr3_nt: TGTGCCAGCAGCCCTCCGATTGGAAAGCGGGAGAGTTATATGGATACGCAGTATTTT
cdr3_aa: CASSPPIGKRESYMDTQYF

clone_size: once
d_call: TRBD1
v_call: TRBV4-1
j_call: TRBJ2-7
cdr3_nt: TGCGCCAGCAGCCAAGTAATGACAGGGACAAGCTACGAGCAGTACTTC
cdr3_aa: CASSQVMTGTSYEQYF

clone_size: .
d_call: .
v_call: TRBV7-8
j_call: TRBJ2-2
cdr3_nt: TGTGCCAGCAGCCCCAATTGGGCCGGGGAGCTGTTTTTT
cdr3_aa: CASSPNWAGELFF